This T cell receptor (beta chain) comes out of a study of T cell responses to AZD1222 COVID-19 vaccine (dated by TCRdb to about 2021). For the wider study: Because spike-specific TCR depth and breadth did not differ between the two schedules, AZD1222 recipients who got a second dose at roughly 4 weeks were pooled with those who got a second dose at roughly 12 weeks. A total of more than 230 trial participants underwent TCR sequencing, of whom more than 200 had received two doses of AZD1222 and around 26 had received two doses of the MenACWY control vaccine. Trial participants were enrolled into age subgroups of 18-55, 56-69 and 70-plus years, which contained roughly 140, 27 and 60 TCR-sequenced participants, respectively.

The CDR3 has 13 amino acids, counting the end cysteine and phenylalanine. Only CDR3 DNA is held: 39 bases, read in frame from base 1. V is pared back by 3 bases and J by 1 base, with 7 bases lying between the germline termini. The germline V gene (reference sequence) supplies CDR1 MNHEY and CDR2 SMNVEV. Details on this clone: What this receptor recognizes is not known. Base qualities are not recorded, but no much larger clone differs from it by a single base.

According to the study, the label for this sample's time point signals: baseline before first vaccination. Vaccinee samples came from UK trials COV001 and COV002, including a single-blind randomized controlled phase 2/3 trial of AZD1222 (ChAdOx1 nCoV-19) in healthy adults. For TCRbeta chain sequencing, PBMC samples from trial participants were taken at day 0 and at day 28 after the second dose. Points the paper makes about the study in general: Because no day 14 peak-response samples were available, the repertoires could be characterized only after the peak T cell response. Participants were mostly white British and included more females than males, and it was suggested by the authors that clonal diversity may have been underestimated. The whole spike protein was spanned by vaccine-associated CD4 TCRs, and dominant responses were seen in regions 160-218 and 743-854. After two AZD1222 doses, both the breadth and the depth of spike-specific TCRs were significantly higher than at day 0 and than in MenACWY recipients. Conclusions about previously exposed vaccinees are limited, since just five or six AZD1222 recipients were seropositive for SARS-CoV-2 at baseline. In the small 56-69-year group, the increase in depth fell short of significance, most likely because of low power. Reportedly, close to half of the unique spike-specific TCRs recognized epitopes lying outside the regions that are mutated in the B.1.351 and B.1.1.7 variants.

The CDR3 regions of human TCRbeta chains were analyzed by immunosequencing. In the authors' own workflow: TCRs in the repertoires were compared against a reference library of SARS-CoV-2-specific TCRs that had been generated with the MIRA antigen-specificity platform. Breadth meant the fraction of unique TCRs that were SARS-CoV-2-associated, whereas depth meant the fraction of total T cells that were SARS-CoV-2-associated. Using the MIRA data, each spike-specific TCR was mapped to the spike region that the TCR reacts to and placed in a CD4 or CD8 class. Log10-transformed breadth and depth values were compared by one-way ANOVA with Sidak's multiple comparisons tests. Here the immuneACCESS table is served through TCRdb, limited to in-frame sequences with V and J called. Missing clones are a known gap in these copies; in checked studies unresolved V genes cover under half, and the rest lacks a known reason. V and J calls and clone size are those listed in that table; D and trimming were worked out from the DNA. Present in this sample are 110,000 or so clones, over 75% of which were seen just once. Together, the top ten hold about 2.3% of the sample.

This clonotype was obtained from an adult in good health. The chain joins TRBV27 to TRBJ2-7, with the D gene uncertain. Sequenced here: peripheral blood, sampled on day 0 of AZD1222 vaccination. The nucleotide sequence is TGTGCCAGCAGTTTTGGACCTTCCTACGAGCAGTACTTC. Translated, this is CASSFGPSYEQYF.